This T cell receptor beta chain was documented in a study of CD8+ T cells in alopecia areata. On the study more broadly: Twice a day, 5 to 10 mg of oral tofacitinib was administered to treated patients. The study, taken as a whole, reports: Lesional scalp, especially alopecia totalis/universalis, showed higher clonality than normal scalp.

Sequencing relied on a cDNA template that was reverse transcribed from extracted RNA. Some clones are missing from TCRdb's copy, which holds only in-frame ones; the method was immunoSEQ multiplex PCR. Among some 180,000 clones listed, 50% to 70% were seen once. This clone turned up a few times. The antigen remains undetermined. This receptor was taken from a human donor with alopecia areata. Sequences were derived from CD4+ T cells sorted from blood, sampled at week 0.

CDR3 amino acids: CSVDMTGGGEQYF. The CDR3 DNA follows: TGCAGCGTTGACATGACAGGGGGCGGGGAGCAGTACTTC. The chain recombines TRBV29-1 with TRBJ2-7; 10 positions match TRBD1. This CDR3 spans 13 amino acids. V was clipped by 3 bases and J by 7 bases; unmatched bases: 6. Germline CDR1 and CDR2: SQVTM and ANQGSEA.